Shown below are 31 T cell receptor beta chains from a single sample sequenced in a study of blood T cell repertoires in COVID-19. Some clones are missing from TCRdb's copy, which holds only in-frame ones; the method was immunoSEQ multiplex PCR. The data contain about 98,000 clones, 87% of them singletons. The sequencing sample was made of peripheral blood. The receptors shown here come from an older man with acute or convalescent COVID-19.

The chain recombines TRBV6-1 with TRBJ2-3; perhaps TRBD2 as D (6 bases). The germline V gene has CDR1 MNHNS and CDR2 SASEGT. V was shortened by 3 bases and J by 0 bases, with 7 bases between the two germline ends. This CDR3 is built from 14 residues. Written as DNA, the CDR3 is TGTGCCAGCAGTGATCGGGGGAGCACAGATACGCAGTATTTT. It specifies CASSDRGSTDTQYF.

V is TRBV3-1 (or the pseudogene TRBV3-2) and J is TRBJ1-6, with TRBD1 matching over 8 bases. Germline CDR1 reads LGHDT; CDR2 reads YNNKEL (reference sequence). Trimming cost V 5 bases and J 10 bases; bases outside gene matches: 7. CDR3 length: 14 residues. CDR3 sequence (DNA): TGTGCCAGCAGCTTCCGGGACAGGTCATCACCCCTCCACTTT. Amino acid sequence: CASSFRDRSSPLHF.

CDR3 region: CASSQDWQINQPQHF. CDR3 DNA sequence: TGTGCCAGCAGCCAAGATTGGCAGATCAATCAGCCCCAGCATTTT. The rearrangement joins TRBV14 to TRBJ1-5; D not certain. V dropped 0 bases and J dropped 3 bases, with 9 bases sitting between them. This CDR3 has 15 residues. CDR1 and CDR2 from the germline V gene are SGHDN and FVKESK.

Here the CDR3 reads CASSAPRGGGQPQHF. CDR3 DNA: TGTGCCAGCAGTGCCCCGCGGGGGGGAGGGCAGCCCCAGCATTTT. The rearrangement joins TRBV2 to TRBJ1-5, with D maybe TRBD1 (5 bases). CDR3 length: 15 residues. Trimming stripped 4 bases from V and 7 bases from J, with 17 bases between. Germline-derived CDR1 and CDR2 are SNHLY and FYNNEI.

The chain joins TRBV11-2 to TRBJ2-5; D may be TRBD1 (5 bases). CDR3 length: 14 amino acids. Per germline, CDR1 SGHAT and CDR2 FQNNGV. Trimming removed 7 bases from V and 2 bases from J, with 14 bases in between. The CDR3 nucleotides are TGTGCCAGCACTCTACGGCAGGGTCAAGAGACCCAGTACTTC. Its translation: CASTLRQGQETQYF. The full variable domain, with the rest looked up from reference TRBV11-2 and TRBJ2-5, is EAGVAQSPRYKIIEKRQSVAFWCNPISGHATLYWYQQILGQGPKLLIQFQNNGVVDDSQLPKDRFSAERLKGVDSTLKIQPAKLEDSAVYLCASTLRQGQETQYFGPGTRLLVL.

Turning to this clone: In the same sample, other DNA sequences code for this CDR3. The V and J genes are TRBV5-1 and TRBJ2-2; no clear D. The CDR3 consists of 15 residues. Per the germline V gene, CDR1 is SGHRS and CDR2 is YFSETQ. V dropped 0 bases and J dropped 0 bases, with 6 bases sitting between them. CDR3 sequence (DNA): TGCGCCAGCAGCTTGGATGGCACGAACACCGGGGAGCTGTTTTTT. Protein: CASSLDGTNTGELFF.

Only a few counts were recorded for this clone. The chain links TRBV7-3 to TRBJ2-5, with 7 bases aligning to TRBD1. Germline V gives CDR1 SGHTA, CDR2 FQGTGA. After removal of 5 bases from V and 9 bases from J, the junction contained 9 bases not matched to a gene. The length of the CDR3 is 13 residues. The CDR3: CASSQGTVGPQYF. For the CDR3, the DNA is TGTGCCAGCAGCCAAGGGACAGTCGGGCCCCAGTACTTC.

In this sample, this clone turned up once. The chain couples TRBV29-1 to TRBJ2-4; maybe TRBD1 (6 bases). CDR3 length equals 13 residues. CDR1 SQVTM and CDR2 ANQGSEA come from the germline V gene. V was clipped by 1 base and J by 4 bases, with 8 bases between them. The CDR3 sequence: CSVEGTGKNIQYF. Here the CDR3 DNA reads TGCAGCGTTGAAGGAACAGGGAAAAACATTCAGTACTTC.

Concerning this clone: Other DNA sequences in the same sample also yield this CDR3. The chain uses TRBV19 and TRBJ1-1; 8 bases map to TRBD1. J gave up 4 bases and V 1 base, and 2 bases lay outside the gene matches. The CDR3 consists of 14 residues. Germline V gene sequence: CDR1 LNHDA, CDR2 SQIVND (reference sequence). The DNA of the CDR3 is TGTGCCAGTAGTATAGGAACAGGGGGCACTGAAGCTTTCTTT. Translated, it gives CASSIGTGGTEAFF.

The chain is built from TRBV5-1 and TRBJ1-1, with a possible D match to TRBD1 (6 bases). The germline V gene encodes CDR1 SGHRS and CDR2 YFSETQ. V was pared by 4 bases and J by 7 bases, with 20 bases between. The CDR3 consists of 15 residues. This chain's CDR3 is CASSRSAGATSEAFF. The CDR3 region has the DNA TGCGCCAGCAGCCGTTCGGCAGGGGCGACAAGTGAAGCTTTCTTT.

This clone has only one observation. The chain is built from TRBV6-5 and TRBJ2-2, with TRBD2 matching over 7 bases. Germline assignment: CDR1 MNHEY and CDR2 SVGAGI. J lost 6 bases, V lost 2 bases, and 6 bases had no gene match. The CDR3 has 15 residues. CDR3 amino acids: CASSYTGGGAGELFF. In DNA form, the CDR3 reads TGTGCCAGCAGTTACACGGGGGGAGGCGCCGGGGAGCTGTTTTTT.

CDR3 DNA: TGTGCCAGTAGTCGCTGGACTAGCGGGGGATTCCAAGAGACCCAGTACTTC. Its protein is CASSRWTSGGFQETQYF. The rearrangement links TRBV19 to TRBJ2-5; 13 bases are shared with TRBD2. This CDR3 comprises 17 residues. The germline CDR1 and CDR2 sequences are LNHDA and SQIVND (reference sequence). The ends lost 5 bases at V and 1 base at J; junction bases unmatched: 7.

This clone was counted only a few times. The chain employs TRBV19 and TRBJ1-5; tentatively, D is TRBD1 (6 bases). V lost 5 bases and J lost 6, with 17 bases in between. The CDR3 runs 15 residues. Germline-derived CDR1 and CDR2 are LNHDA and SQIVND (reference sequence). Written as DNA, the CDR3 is TGTGCCAGTAGTTATGTGAGTGGGGGCGGTCAGCCCCAGCATTTT. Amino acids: CASSYVSGGGQPQHF. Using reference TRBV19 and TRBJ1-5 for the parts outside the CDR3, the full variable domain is DGGITQSPKYLFRKEGQNVTLSCEQNLNHDAMYWYRQDPGQGLRLIYYSQIVNDFQKGDIAEGYSVSREKKESFPLTVTSAQKNPTAFYLCASSYVSGGGQPQHFGDGTRLSIL.

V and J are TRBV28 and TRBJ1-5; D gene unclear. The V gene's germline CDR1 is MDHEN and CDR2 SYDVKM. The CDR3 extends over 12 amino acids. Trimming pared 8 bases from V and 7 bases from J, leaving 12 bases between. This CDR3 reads CASEESGQPQHF. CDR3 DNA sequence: TGTGCCAGCGAAGAATCAGGACAGCCCCAGCATTTT.

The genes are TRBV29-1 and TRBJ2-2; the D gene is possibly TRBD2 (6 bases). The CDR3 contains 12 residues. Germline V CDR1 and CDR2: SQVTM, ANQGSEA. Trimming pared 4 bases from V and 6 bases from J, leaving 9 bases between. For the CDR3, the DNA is TGCAGCGTTGCGGGAGCCCCCGGGGAGCTGTTTTTT. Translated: CSVAGAPGELFF.

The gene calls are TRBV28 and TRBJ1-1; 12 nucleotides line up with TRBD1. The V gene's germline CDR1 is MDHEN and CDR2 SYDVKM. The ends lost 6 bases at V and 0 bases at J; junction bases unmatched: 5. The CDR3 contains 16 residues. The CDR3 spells CASSRGTGGLNTEAFF. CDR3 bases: TGTGCCAGCAGCAGAGGGACAGGGGGCCTGAACACTGAAGCTTTCTTT. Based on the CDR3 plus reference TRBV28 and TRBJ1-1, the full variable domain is DVKVTQSSRYLVKRTGEKVFLECVQDMDHENMFWYRQDPGLGLRLIYFSYDVKMKEKGDIPEGYSVSREKKERFSLILESASTNQTSMYLCASSRGTGGLNTEAFFGQGTRLTVV.

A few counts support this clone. This chain's CDR3 is CASSMTGAEAFF. CDR3 nucleotides: TGCGCCAGCAGCATGACGGGGGCTGAAGCTTTCTTT. The chain is built from TRBV5-1 and TRBJ1-1; weak D call: TRBD1 (5 bases). In germline, CDR1 is SGHRS, CDR2 YFSETQ. V was trimmed by 4 bases and J by 6 bases, leaving 10 bases between them. This CDR3 contains 12 residues.

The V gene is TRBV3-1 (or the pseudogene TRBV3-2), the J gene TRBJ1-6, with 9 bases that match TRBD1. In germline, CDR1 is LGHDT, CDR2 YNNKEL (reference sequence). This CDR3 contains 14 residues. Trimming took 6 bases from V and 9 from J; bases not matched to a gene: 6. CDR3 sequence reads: CASRGGTGSSPLHF. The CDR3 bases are TGTGCCAGCAGGGGAGGGACAGGGAGTTCACCCCTCCACTTT.

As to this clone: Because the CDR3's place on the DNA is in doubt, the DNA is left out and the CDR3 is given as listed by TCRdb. The CDR3 is CASSFTSVDSPLHF. This chain joins TRBV7-9 and TRBJ1-6. The CDR3 is 14 amino acids in total, end residues counted. CDR1 SEHNR and CDR2 FQNEAQ come from the germline V gene (reference sequence).

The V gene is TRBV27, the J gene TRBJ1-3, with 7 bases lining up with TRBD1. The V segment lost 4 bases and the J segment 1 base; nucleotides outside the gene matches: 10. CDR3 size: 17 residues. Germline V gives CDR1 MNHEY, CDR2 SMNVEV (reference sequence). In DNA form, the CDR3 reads TGTGCCAGCAGTTCCTCACTGACAGGGTTATCTGGAAACACCATATATTTT. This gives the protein CASSSSLTGLSGNTIYF.

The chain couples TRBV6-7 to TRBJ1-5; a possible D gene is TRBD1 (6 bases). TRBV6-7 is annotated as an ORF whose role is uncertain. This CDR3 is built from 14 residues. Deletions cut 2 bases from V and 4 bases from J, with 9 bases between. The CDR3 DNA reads TGTGCCAGCAGTTACAGTCAGGGGAATCAGCCCCAGCATTTT. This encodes CASSYSQGNQPQHF.

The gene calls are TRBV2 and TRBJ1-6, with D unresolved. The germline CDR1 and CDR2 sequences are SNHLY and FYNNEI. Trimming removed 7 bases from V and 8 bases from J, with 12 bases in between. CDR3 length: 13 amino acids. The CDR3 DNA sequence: TGTGCCAGCATCCCGGACTCACATTCACCCCTCCACTTT. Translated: CASIPDSHSPLHF.

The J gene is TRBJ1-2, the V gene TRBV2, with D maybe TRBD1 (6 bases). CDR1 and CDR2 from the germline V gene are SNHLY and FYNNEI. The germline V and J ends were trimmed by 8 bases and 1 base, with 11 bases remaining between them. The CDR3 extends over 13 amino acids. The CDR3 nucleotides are TGTGCCAGCTACAAGGGGGTTAACTATGGCTACACCTTC. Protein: CASYKGVNYGYTF.

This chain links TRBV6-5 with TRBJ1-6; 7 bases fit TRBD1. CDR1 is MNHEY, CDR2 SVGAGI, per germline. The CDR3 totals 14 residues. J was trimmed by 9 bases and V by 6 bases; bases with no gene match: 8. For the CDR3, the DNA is TGTGCCAGCAGGACAACAGGGGAGGCTTCACCCCTCCACTTT. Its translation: CASRTTGEASPLHF.

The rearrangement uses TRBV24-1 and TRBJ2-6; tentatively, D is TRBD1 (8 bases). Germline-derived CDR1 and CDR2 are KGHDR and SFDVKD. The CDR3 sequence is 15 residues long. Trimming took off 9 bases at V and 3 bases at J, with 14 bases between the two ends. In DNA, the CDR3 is TGTGCCACCGGACAGGGAGGGTTTGGGGCCAACGTCCTGACTTTC. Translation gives CATGQGGFGANVLTF.

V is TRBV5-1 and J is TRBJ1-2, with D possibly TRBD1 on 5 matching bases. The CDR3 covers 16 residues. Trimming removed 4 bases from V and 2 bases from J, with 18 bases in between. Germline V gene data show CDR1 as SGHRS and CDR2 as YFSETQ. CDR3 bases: TGCGCCAGCAGCCGGTCCCCGGGGGAGGGGAACTATGGCTACACCTTC. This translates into CASSRSPGEGNYGYTF.

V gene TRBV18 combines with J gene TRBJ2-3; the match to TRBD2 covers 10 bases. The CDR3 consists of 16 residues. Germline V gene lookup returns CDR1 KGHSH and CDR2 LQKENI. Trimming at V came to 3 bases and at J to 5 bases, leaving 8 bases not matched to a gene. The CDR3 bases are TGTGCCAGCTCACCGGGCCTAGCGGGGGCCAGAGATACGCAGTATTTT. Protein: CASSPGLAGARDTQYF.

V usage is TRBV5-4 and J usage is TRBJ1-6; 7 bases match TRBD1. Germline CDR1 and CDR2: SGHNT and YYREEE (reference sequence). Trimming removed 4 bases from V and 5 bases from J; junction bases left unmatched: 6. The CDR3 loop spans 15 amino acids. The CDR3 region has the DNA TGTGCCAGCAGCCAAGGGGGCCAGAATAATTCACCCCTCCACTTT. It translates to CASSQGGQNNSPLHF.

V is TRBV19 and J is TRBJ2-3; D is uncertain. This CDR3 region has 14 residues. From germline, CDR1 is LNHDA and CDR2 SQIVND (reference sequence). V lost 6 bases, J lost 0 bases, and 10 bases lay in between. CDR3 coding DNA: TGTGCCAGTAGGGCCCTCACGAGCACAGATACGCAGTATTTT. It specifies CASRALTSTDTQYF. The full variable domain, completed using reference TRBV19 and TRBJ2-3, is DGGITQSPKYLFRKEGQNVTLSCEQNLNHDAMYWYRQDPGQGLRLIYYSQIVNDFQKGDIAEGYSVSREKKESFPLTVTSAQKNPTAFYLCASRALTSTDTQYFGPGTRLTVL.

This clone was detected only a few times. CDR3 region: CASSGQNTEAFF. CDR3 in DNA: TGTGCCAGCAGCGGACAAAACACTGAAGCTTTCTTT. The V call is TRBV14, the J call TRBJ1-1; D may be TRBD1 (5 bases). The length of the CDR3 is 12 residues. Trimming stripped 5 bases from V and 2 bases from J, with 6 bases between. CDR1 and CDR2 (germline): SGHDN, FVKESK.

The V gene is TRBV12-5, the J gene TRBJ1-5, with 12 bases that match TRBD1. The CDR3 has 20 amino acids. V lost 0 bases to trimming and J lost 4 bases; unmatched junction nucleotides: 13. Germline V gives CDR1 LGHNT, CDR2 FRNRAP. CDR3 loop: CASGLVIRWDRGPENQPQHF. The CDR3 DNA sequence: TGTGCTAGTGGTTTGGTAATAAGATGGGACAGGGGGCCCGAGAATCAGCCCCAGCATTTT. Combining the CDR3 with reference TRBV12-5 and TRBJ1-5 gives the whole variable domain DARVTQTPRHKVTEMGQEVTMRCQPILGHNTVFWYRQTMMQGLELLAYFRNRAPLDDSGMPKDRFSAEMPDATLATLKIQPSEPRDSAVYFCASGLVIRWDRGPENQPQHFGDGTRLSIL.